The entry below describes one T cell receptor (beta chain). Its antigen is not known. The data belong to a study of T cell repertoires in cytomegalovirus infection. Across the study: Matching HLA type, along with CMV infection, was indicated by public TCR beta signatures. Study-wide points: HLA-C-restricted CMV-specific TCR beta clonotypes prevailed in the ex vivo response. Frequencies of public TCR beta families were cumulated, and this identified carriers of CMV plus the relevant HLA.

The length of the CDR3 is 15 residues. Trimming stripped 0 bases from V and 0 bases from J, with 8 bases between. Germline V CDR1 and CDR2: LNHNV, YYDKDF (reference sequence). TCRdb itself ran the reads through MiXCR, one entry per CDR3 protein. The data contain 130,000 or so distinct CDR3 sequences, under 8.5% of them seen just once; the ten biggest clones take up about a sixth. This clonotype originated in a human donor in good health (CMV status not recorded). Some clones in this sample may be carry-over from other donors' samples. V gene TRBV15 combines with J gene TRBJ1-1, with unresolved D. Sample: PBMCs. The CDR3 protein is CATSREGGMNTEAFF. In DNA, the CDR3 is TGTGCCACCAGCAGAGAGGGCGGAATGAACACTGAAGCTTTCTTT.